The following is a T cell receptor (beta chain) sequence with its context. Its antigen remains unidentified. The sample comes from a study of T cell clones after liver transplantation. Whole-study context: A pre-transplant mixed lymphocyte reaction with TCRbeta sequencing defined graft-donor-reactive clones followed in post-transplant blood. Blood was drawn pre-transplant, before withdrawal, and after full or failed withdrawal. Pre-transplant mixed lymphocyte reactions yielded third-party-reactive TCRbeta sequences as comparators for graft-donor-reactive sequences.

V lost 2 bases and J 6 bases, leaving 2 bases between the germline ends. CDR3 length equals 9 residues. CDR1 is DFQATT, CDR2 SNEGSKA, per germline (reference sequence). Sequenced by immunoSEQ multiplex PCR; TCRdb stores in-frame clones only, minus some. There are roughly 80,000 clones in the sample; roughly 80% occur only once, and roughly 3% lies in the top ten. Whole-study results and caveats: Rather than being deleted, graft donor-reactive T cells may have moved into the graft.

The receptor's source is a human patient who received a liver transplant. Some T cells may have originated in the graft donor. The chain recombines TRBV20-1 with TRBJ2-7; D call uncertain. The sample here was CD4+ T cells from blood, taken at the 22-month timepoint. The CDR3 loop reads CSARFEQYF. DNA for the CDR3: TGCAGTGCTAGATTCGAGCAGTACTTC.